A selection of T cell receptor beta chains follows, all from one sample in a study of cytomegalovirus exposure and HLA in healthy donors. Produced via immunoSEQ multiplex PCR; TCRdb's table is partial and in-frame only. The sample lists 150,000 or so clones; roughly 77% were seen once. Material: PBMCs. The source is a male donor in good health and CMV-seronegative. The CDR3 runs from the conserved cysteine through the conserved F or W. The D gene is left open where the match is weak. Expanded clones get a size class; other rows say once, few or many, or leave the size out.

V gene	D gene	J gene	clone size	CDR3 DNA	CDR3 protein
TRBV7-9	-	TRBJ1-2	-	TGTTCCAGCACCCAGACGGCAGCGGTTGGGGGCTACACCTTC	CSSTQTAAVGGYTF
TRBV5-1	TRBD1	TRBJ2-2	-	TGCGCCAGCAGCCCAGGGGGCGGAGACACCGGGGAGCTGTTTTTT	CASSPGGGDTGELFF
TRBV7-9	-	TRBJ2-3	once	TGTGCCAGCAGCTTAGCTGTCGGAGATACGCAGTATTTT	CASSLAVGDTQYF
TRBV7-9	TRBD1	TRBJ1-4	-	TGTGCCAGCAGCCTGACCCGATTCGGACAGGGCGCCCGGAATGAAAAACTGTTTTTT	CASSLTRFGQGARNEKLFF
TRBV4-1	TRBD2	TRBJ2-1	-	TGCGCCAGCACCGACACCGGGACTAGCGGGATAAATGAGCAGTTCTTC	CASTDTGTSGINEQFF
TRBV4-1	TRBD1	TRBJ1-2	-	TGCGCCAGCAGCCCGAAGCGGACAGGGGCGCAGGGCTATGGCTACACCTTC	CASSPKRTGAQGYGYTF
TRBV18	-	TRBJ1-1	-	TGTGCCAGCTCCGGAGGACCGAACACTGAAGCTTTCTTT	CASSGGPNTEAFF
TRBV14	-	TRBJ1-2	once	TGTGCCAGCAGCCAAGGGGCGGGCCCCTATCGGTACTACACCTTC	CASSQGAGPYRYYTF
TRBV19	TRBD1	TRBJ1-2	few	TGTGCCAGTAGTACGCCACAGGGGCTGTACTATGGCTACACCTTC	CASSTPQGLYYGYTF
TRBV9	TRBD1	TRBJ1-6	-	TGTGCCAGCAGCCAAGCCCCGACAGGGGAATACTCACCCCTCCACTTT	CASSQAPTGEYSPLHF
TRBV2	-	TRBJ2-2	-	TGTGCCAGCAGTGAGATTCCCACAACCACCGGGGAGCTGTTTTTT	CASSEIPTTTGELFF
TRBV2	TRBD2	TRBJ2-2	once	TGTGCCAGCAGCGGCCGGGTTAATAGCGGGAGGGCCCCAGGGCTGTTTTTT	CASSGRVNSGRAPGLFF
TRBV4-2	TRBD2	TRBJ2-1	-	TGTGCCAGCAGTCGAGGGACTAGCGGGGGGGCCGGGGAGCAGTTCTTC	CASSRGTSGGAGEQFF
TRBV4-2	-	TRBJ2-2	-	TGTGCCAGCAGCCAAGGCGACAGGCCCGGGGAGCTGTTTTTT	CASSQGDRPGELFF
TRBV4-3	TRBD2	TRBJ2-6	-	TGCGCCAGCAGCCAAGTAGTGGCTAGCGGCGCTGGGGCCAACGTCCTGACTTTC	CASSQVVASGAGANVLTF
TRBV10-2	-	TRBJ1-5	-	TGCGCCAGCAGTGAGGTGGGGGCTAGGATTCAGCCCCAGCATTTT	CASSEVGARIQPQHF
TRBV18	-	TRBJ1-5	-	TGTGCCAGCTCACCGCTCAGGGATCAGCCCCAGCATTTT	CASSPLRDQPQHF
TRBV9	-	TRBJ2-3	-	TGTGCCAGCAGCGTTAGATGGCGGGAAGATACGCAGTATTTT	CASSVRWREDTQYF
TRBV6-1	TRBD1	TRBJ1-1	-	TGTGCCAGCAACCGTTTACAGGGGGCGCGGACTGAAGCTTTCTTT	CASNRLQGARTEAFF
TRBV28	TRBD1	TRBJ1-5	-	TGTGCCAGCAGTTATAGTTTAGGACAGGGGGCACAGCCCCAGCATTTT	CASSYSLGQGAQPQHF
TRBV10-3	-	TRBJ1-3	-	TGTGCCATCAGTGATCCCGTCGGAAACACCATATATTTT	CAISDPVGNTIYF
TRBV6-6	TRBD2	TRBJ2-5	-	TGTGCCAGCAGGGTAGGGACTAGCAAGACCCAGTACTTC	CASRVGTSKTQYF
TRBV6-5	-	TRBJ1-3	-	TGTGCCAGCCGCCCGTCGGGACACTCTGGAAACACCATATATTTT	CASRPSGHSGNTIYF
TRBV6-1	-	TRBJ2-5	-	TGTGCCAGCAGTGATAATGGGGCTAAAGGAGAGACCCAGTACTTC	CASSDNGAKGETQYF
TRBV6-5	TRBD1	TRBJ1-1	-	TGTGCCAGCAGTTACGAAGACAGGGCTGGCACTGAAGCTTTCTTT	CASSYEDRAGTEAFF
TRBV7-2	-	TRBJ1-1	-	TGTGCCAGCAGCTTGGGGGGGACGACTGAAGCTTTCTTT	CASSLGGTTEAFF
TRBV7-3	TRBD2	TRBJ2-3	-	TGTGCCAGCAGCTTCCAACTAGCGGGGGGTGAAGATACGCAGTATTTT	CASSFQLAGGEDTQYF
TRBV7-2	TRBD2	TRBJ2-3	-	TGTGCCAGCAGCTTAGTTGGTAGCGGGAGAGCAGATACGCAGTATTTT	CASSLVGSGRADTQYF
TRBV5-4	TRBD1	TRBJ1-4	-	TGTGCCAGCAGCACCGACAGGGCCCAGGGGGAAAAACTGTTTTTT	CASSTDRAQGEKLFF
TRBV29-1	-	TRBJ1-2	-	TGCAGCGTTGACGGCCAGGGAGGAAACTATGGCTACACCTTC	CSVDGQGGNYGYTF
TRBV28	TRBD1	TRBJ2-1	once	TGTGCCAGCAGACTGACAGGGTTGAGGGAGCAGTTCTTC	CASRLTGLREQFF
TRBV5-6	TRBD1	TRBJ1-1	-	TGTGCCAGCAGCTTACCGGACAGGCTGAACACTGAAGCTTTCTTT	CASSLPDRLNTEAFF
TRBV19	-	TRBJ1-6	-	TGTGCCAGTAGTACAGGAAATCGCGTACCCCTCCACTTT	CASSTGNRVPLHF
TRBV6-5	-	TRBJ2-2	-	TGTGCCAGCAGTGCGGCGGGACAGACCACCGGGGAGCTGTTTTTT	CASSAAGQTTGELFF
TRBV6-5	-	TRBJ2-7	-	TGTGCCAGCAGTCGTGGGGCAGAACCATTCTACGAGCAGTACTTC	CASSRGAEPFYEQYF
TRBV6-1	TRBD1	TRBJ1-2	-	TGTGCCAGCAGTGAAGGCCGGACAGGGGGCATAGGTGGCTACACCTTC	CASSEGRTGGIGGYTF
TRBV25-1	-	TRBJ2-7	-	TGTGCCAGCAAACCCCTGCAAGACAGGACGTACGAGCAGTACTTC	CASKPLQDRTYEQYF
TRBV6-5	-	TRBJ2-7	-	TGTGCCAGCAGAACAGGGAATACCAACGAGCAGTACTTC	CASRTGNTNEQYF
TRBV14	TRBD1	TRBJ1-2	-	TGTGCCAGCAGCCAAGCCAATGACAGGGGGTCATCCTACACCTTC	CASSQANDRGSSYTF
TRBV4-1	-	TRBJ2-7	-	TGCGCCAGCAGCCAGGATAGAGGCGAGCAGTACTTC	CASSQDRGEQYF
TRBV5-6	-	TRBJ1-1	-	TGTGCCAGCAGCTCCAGACAGGCGGCAGTAGGGGCTTTCTTT	CASSSRQAAVGAFF
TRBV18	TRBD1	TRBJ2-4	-	TGTGCCAGCTCACCACAGACAGGGGGAGCCAAAAACATTCAGTACTTC	CASSPQTGGAKNIQYF
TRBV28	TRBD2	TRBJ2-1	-	TGTGCCAGCCTACCCGGGACTAGCGGGGCAAATGAGCAGTTCTTC	CASLPGTSGANEQFF
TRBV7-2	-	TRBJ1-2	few	TGTGCCAGCAGCTTAGGAGGGGGGGGAGACTATGGCTACACCTTC	CASSLGGGGDYGYTF
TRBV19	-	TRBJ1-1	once	TGTGCCAGTAGTACTAAGAAGACAATGAACACTGAAGCTTTCTTT	CASSTKKTMNTEAFF
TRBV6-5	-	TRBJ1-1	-	TGTGCCAGCAGTCCCGAGGGGGGGCGCTCCACTGAAGCTTTCTTT	CASSPEGGRSTEAFF
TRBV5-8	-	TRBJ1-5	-	TGTGCCGGCAACAAGTCGGGAAGCAATCAGCCCCAGCATTTT	CAGNKSGSNQPQHF
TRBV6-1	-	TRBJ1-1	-	TGTGCCAGCAGTACCTACAGCCGATCGAACACTGAAGCTTTCTTT	CASSTYSRSNTEAFF
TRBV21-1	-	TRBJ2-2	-	TGTGCCAGCAGCACCCCTACTAGCCGAAGACTCACCGGGGAGCTGTTTTTT	CASSTPTSRRLTGELFF
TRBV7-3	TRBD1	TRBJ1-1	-	TGTGCCAGCAGCTTAAAGGGGGACAGGGGAGGGACTGAAGCTTTCTTT	CASSLKGDRGGTEAFF
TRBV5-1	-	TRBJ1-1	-	TGCGCCAGCAGCTTGGACAGCTTGAACACTGAAGCTTTCTTT	CASSLDSLNTEAFF
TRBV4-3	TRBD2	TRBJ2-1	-	TGCGCCAGCAGCAAAGGACTAGCGGGGTACAATGAGCAGTTCTTC	CASSKGLAGYNEQFF
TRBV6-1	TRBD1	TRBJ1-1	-	TGTGCCAGCAGTGCACAGGGGGGCATGAACACTGAAGCTTTCTTT	CASSAQGGMNTEAFF
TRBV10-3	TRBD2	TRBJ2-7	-	TGTGCCATCAGTAACCCAAGCGGGAGGCTCACCTACGAGCAGTACTTC	CAISNPSGRLTYEQYF
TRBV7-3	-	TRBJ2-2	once	TGTGCCAGCAGCCGGACCGGGCGGAGGGGTTTCGCGAACACCGGGGAGCTGTTTTTT	CASSRTGRRGFANTGELFF
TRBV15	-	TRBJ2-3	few	TGTGCCACCAGCCACAAAACGGGTCCCACAGATACGCAGTATTTT	CATSHKTGPTDTQYF
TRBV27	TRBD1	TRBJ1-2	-	TGTGCCAGCAGCCTAGGACAGGGCACCTATGGCTACACCTTC	CASSLGQGTYGYTF
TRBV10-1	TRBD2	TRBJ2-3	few	TGCGCCAGCAGCTCCGGGGCGGGAGTGGATACGCAGTATTTT	CASSSGAGVDTQYF
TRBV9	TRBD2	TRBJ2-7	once	TGTGCCAGCAGCGTAGGCTCGGCTAGCGGGAGATTCTACGAGCAGTACTTC	CASSVGSASGRFYEQYF
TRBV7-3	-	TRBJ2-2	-	TGTGCCAGCAGTCTTAAGCCCTCCGGGGAGCTGTTTTTT	CASSLKPSGELFF